These 10 T cell receptor beta chains were all obtained from the same sample, sequenced in a study of cytomegalovirus exposure and HLA in healthy donors. Method: immunoSEQ multiplex PCR; TCRdb's copy keeps in-frame clones and lacks some. The data hold 200,000 to 250,000 clones, with about 87% observed a single time. The sequencing input was PBMCs. The receptors shown here come from a man aged 18-30 years in good health and CMV-seronegative.

V and J are TRBV21-1 and TRBJ2-4; TRBD2, the table's D call, lacks a check against the DNA. TRBV21-1 is deemed a pseudogene. This CDR3 is 15 amino acids long. CDR3 in amino acids: CASSKVRFAKNIQYF. CDR3 bases: TGTGCCAGCAGCAAAGTCCGTTTTGCCAAAAACATTCAGTACTTC.

V and J are TRBV27 and TRBJ1-2; 7 bases align to TRBD1. Per germline, CDR1 MNHEY and CDR2 SMNVEV (reference sequence). This CDR3 contains 15 residues. Trimming took 5 bases from V and 8 from J; bases not matched to a gene: 14. This CDR3 reads CASSIRDSPVRGYTF. The CDR3 DNA sequence: TGTGCCAGCAGTATCCGGGACAGCCCCGTTCGGGGCTACACCTTC.

The chain links TRBV6-5 to TRBJ1-2; 10 bases align to TRBD1. The V and J ends lost 3 bases and 8 bases, in that order; junction bases with no gene match: 3. The CDR3 contains 13 residues. Per the germline V gene, CDR1 is MNHEY and CDR2 is SVGAGI. CDR3 amino acids: CASSYGTGEGYTF. The CDR3 DNA is TGTGCCAGCAGTTATGGGACAGGGGAAGGCTACACCTTC.

This chain uses TRBV2 with TRBJ1-5; TRBD1 matches at 7 bases. CDR1 is SNHLY, CDR2 FYNNEI, per germline. This CDR3 contains 14 residues. Trimming took 6 bases from V and 3 from J; bases not matched to a gene: 5. CDR3 protein: CASRPGGPNQPQHF. CDR3 DNA: TGTGCCAGCAGACCAGGGGGACCCAATCAGCCCCAGCATTTT.

The rearrangement joins TRBV9 to TRBJ2-7; 14 bases line up with TRBD2. From germline, CDR1 is SGDLS and CDR2 YYNGEE. CDR3 size: 16 residues. Germline trimming cut 2 bases from V and 4 bases from J; bases unmatched to any gene: 5. Written as DNA, the CDR3 is TGTGCCAGCAGCGTGGGACTAGCGGGGGCCCAGTACGAGCAGTACTTC. Amino acids: CASSVGLAGAQYEQYF.

This clone has only a few counts. The genes are TRBV6-6 and TRBJ1-1; tentatively, D is TRBD1 (5 bases). Germline V lookup: CDR1 MNHNY, CDR2 SVGAGI (reference sequence). V shed 5 bases and J shed 4 bases, with 14 bases lying between them. The CDR3 loop spans 14 amino acids. CDR3 coding DNA: TGTGCCAGCAGTGACCAGGGTCATGGCACTGAAGCTTTCTTT. It yields the protein CASSDQGHGTEAFF.

V gene TRBV5-8 combines with J gene TRBJ2-7, with 7 bases identical to TRBD1. Germline CDR1 is SGHTS and CDR2 is YDEGEE. The CDR3 is 17 amino acids. V shed 1 base, J shed 0 bases, and the junction held 10 bases outside the gene matches. CDR3 protein: CASSLTTGTDRSYEQYF. The CDR3 nucleotides are TGTGCCAGCAGCTTGACAACCGGGACAGACCGCTCCTACGAGCAGTACTTC.

The rearrangement links TRBV18 to TRBJ1-4; D is unresolved. CDR1 and CDR2 (germline): KGHSH, LQKENI. The V end lost 6 bases, the J end lost 0 bases, and 11 bases lay between the germline ends. This CDR3 contains 15 residues. In DNA form, the CDR3 reads TGTGCCAGCTCCCCCGGTTCTGCAACTAATGAAAAACTGTTTTTT. Translated: CASSPGSATNEKLFF.

This clone was picked up one time. The chain carries TRBV10-1 and TRBJ2-7; the match to TRBD1 covers 7 bases. This CDR3 has 14 residues. Germline V gene lookup returns CDR1 WNHNN and CDR2 SYGVQD (reference sequence). With 6 bases clipped from V and 2 bases from J, the junction kept 7 bases outside the gene matches. CDR3 in amino acids: CASSPSGQPYEQYF. CDR3 nucleotide sequence: TGCGCCAGCAGCCCTTCGGGACAGCCCTACGAGCAGTACTTC.

The V and J genes are TRBV20-1 and TRBJ2-1, with D possibly TRBD2 on 5 matching bases. There are 11 residues in the CDR3. V was shortened by 7 bases and J by 12 bases, with 16 bases between the two germline ends. Germline CDR1 is DFQATT and CDR2 is SNEGSKA (reference sequence). CDR3 residues: CSVPKGAGQFF. The CDR3 DNA sequence: TGCAGTGTTCCGAAGGGAGCTGGGCAGTTCTTC.